This T cell receptor (beta chain) stems from a study of shared clonotypes between healthy human individuals. Study details: Donor ages ranged 18 to 49 years: a couple of women, a few men.

Sequenced by immunoSEQ multiplex PCR; TCRdb stores in-frame clones only, minus some. The repertoire has roughly 2,000,000 clones, approximately 94% of them found once; the top ten carry more than 0.9%. Notes on this clone: The target antigen is unknown.

Findings and limits, study-wide: A small donor pool kept down the genetic and exposure-history diversity that was represented. Non-shared clonotypes had lower generation probabilities than clonotypes shared by all four sorted-subset donors.

The length of the CDR3 is 18 residues. V lost 4 bases to trimming and J lost 4 bases; unmatched junction nucleotides: 18. Germline V gene data show CDR1 as SEHNR and CDR2 as FQNEAQ (reference sequence). Positively selected for CCR7, the CD45RO-negative cells used as naive CD8 cells excluded terminally differentiated effector memory CD45RA+ cells. The donor population consisted of healthy HIV-negative adults with no recent acute infections or vaccinations. The specimen sequenced was naive CD8+ T cells sorted from blood. The receptor's source is a man between 18 and 29 years old in good health. This chain links TRBV7-9 with TRBJ1-2; 7 bases fit TRBD1. In DNA form, the CDR3 reads TGTGCCAGCAGCTCGTACCCTAGCTACAGGGGTGAGTCCTATGGCTACACCTTC. Protein sequence: CASSSYPSYRGESYGYTF.